This TCR beta chain was identified during a study of blood T cell repertoires in COVID-19. In the authors' workflow: Nucleated cell number was recorded as an estimate derived from reference gene primer amplification. Profiling relied on immunoSEQ multiplex PCR, and the TCRdb table lists in-frame clones only, not all of them. From that table come the V and J calls and clone size; the DNA was used to work out D and trimming. The table records about 280,000 clones, more than 75% of them present only once. Looked up from germline, CDR1 is WSHSY and CDR2 is SAAADI. Losses at the gene ends were 3 bases for V and 2 bases for J; bases not matched to a gene: 5. The CDR3 runs 15 residues.

Sequencing used PBMCs or T cells enriched from blood (not recorded which). The V gene is TRBV10-2, the J gene TRBJ2-7; 9 positions match TRBD2. This TCR was sampled from a woman aged 60-75 years in a cohort exposed to, infected with or recovered from COVID-19 (not recorded which). CDR3: CASSESSGTTYEQYF. In DNA, the CDR3 is TGCGCCAGCAGTGAATCTAGCGGGACCACCTACGAGCAGTACTTC.